The 16 T cell receptor beta chains below were found in one sample sequenced in a study of cytomegalovirus exposure and HLA in healthy donors. This PCR relied on a set of 60 Vbeta primers and 13 Jbeta primers. Assay: immunoSEQ multiplex PCR; the TCRdb copy retains only in-frame clones and omits some. The sample records 150,000 to 200,000 clones, 70% to 90% being singletons. The sample was PBMCs. All receptors derive from a woman in her forties or fifties in good health and CMV-seronegative.

The V and J genes are TRBV6-1 and TRBJ2-5; the match to TRBD2 covers 7 bases. The CDR3 runs to 16 residues. With 4 bases clipped from V and 5 bases from J, the junction kept 13 bases outside the gene matches. CDR1 and CDR2 from the germline V gene are MNHNS and SASEGT. This chain's CDR3 is CASSVPSGLEVETQYF. The CDR3 coding sequence is TGTGCCAGCAGTGTCCCTAGCGGACTAGAGGTGGAGACCCAGTACTTC.

The V and J genes are TRBV5-1 and TRBJ2-1, with TRBD1 matching over 12 bases. The CDR3 has 15 residues. The junction had 6 bases not matched to a gene; V was cut back by 2 bases and J by 9 bases. Germline CDR1 reads SGHRS; CDR2 reads YFSETQ. The CDR3 region is CASSFSGTGGVEQFF. As DNA, the CDR3 is TGCGCCAGCAGCTTTTCCGGGACAGGGGGCGTTGAGCAGTTCTTC.

This chain connects TRBV9 to TRBJ2-5; a weak D match, TRBD2 (6 bases). Germline assignment: CDR1 SGDLS and CDR2 YYNGEE. V was shortened by 0 bases and J by 6 bases, with 9 bases between the two germline ends. This CDR3 has 13 amino acids. CDR3 nucleotide sequence: TGTGCCAGCAGCGTAGACGGGAGCCAGACCCAGTACTTC. Amino acid sequence: CASSVDGSQTQYF.

The rearrangement uses TRBV27 and TRBJ2-7, with a weak D call TRBD2 (5 bases). CDR3 length: 13 residues. Germline values: CDR1 MNHEY, CDR2 SMNVEV (reference sequence). V shed 8 bases and J shed 3 bases, with 14 bases lying between them. CDR3 protein: CASVSHGDYEQYF. CDR3 coding DNA: TGTGCCAGCGTATCGCACGGGGACTACGAGCAGTACTTC.

This rearrangement joins TRBV18 to TRBJ2-7; 9 bases match TRBD2. Per germline, CDR1 KGHSH and CDR2 LQKENI. The trim removed 3 bases at V and 4 bases at J, leaving 13 bases unmatched. CDR3 length: 17 residues. CDR3 sequence: CASSPLDSGTSPYEQYF. The CDR3 DNA follows: TGTGCCAGCTCACCCCTTGATTCCGGGACTAGCCCATACGAGCAGTACTTC.

The V gene is TRBV2, the J gene TRBJ1-4; TRBD1 agrees at 7 bases. CDR1 SNHLY and CDR2 FYNNEI come from the germline V gene. Trimming took 6 bases from V and 3 from J; bases not matched to a gene: 1. CDR3 length: 13 residues. This CDR3 reads CASRGTANEKLFF. For the CDR3, the DNA is TGTGCCAGCAGGGGGACAGCTAATGAAAAACTGTTTTTT.

The chain uses TRBV28 and TRBJ1-1, with 7 bases aligning to TRBD1. In germline, CDR1 is MDHEN, CDR2 SYDVKM. The CDR3 runs 12 residues. J lost 10 bases, V lost 6 bases, and 8 bases had no gene match. For the CDR3, the DNA is TGTGCCAGCAGCATCGACAGGGTCGGAGCTTTCTTT. It translates to CASSIDRVGAFF.

This chain joins TRBV10-1 and TRBJ2-3; D perhaps matches TRBD2 (5 bases). V lost 4 bases, J lost 6 bases, and 14 bases lay in between. Germline-derived CDR1 and CDR2 are WNHNN and SYGVQD (reference sequence). CDR3 length equals 14 residues. This chain's CDR3 is CASSAARATDTQYF. The CDR3 DNA is TGCGCCAGCAGTGCGGCGAGGGCAACGGATACGCAGTATTTT.

This clone was found a few times. The chain uses TRBV18 and TRBJ1-2; 7 bases are shared with TRBD1. The CDR3 totals 14 residues. Germline trimming cut 3 bases from V and 5 bases from J; bases unmatched to any gene: 6. Germline CDR1 is KGHSH and CDR2 is LQKENI. The CDR3 nucleotides are TGTGCCAGCTCACCTTCGACAGGGAGATATGGCTACACCTTC. Its translation is CASSPSTGRYGYTF.

In DNA form, the CDR3 reads TGTGCCAGCAGCTTGAGGGGGACAGGGGACAATGAGCAGTTCTTC. It specifies CASSLRGTGDNEQFF. The chain has TRBV5-4 and TRBJ2-1; 10 nucleotides align to TRBD1. CDR3 length: 15 amino acids. V shed 1 base, J shed 5 bases, and the junction held 3 bases outside the gene matches. Germline V gene sequence: CDR1 SGHNT, CDR2 YYREEE (reference sequence).

This chain's CDR3 is CASSYSILSSYEQYF. The DNA of the CDR3 is TGTGCCAGCAGTTACTCTATCCTGTCCTCCTACGAGCAGTACTTC. The chain combines TRBV6-5 with TRBJ2-7; unclear D gene. Germline V gives CDR1 MNHEY, CDR2 SVGAGI. V shed 0 bases and J shed 0 bases, with 9 bases lying between them. The CDR3 runs 15 residues.

This clone has just a few counts. V usage is TRBV18 and J usage is TRBJ1-5; possible D gene TRBD1, 5 bases. The germline gives CDR1 KGHSH, CDR2 LQKENI. V was clipped by 3 bases and J by 5 bases, with 14 bases between them. CDR3 length: 15 residues. This CDR3 is CASSPRQSEDQPQHF. The CDR3 DNA reads TGTGCCAGCTCACCGAGACAGTCAGAGGATCAGCCCCAGCATTTT.

This clone showed up just once. The rearrangement joins TRBV6-5 to TRBJ2-1; TRBD2 matches at 13 bases. In germline, CDR1 is MNHEY, CDR2 SVGAGI. Trimming removed 6 bases from V and 6 bases from J; junction bases left unmatched: 5. This CDR3 is 15 amino acids long. The CDR3 spells CASRKLAGGANEQFF. The CDR3 bases are TGTGCCAGCAGGAAACTAGCGGGAGGGGCCAATGAGCAGTTCTTC.

J is TRBJ1-4 and V is TRBV18; 8 nucleotides line up with TRBD1. V shed 4 bases, J shed 8 bases, and the junction held 6 bases outside the gene matches. The CDR3 runs 14 residues. Germline loops: CDR1 KGHSH, CDR2 LQKENI. CDR3 loop: CASSQRTGKEKLFF. The CDR3 bases are TGTGCCAGCTCACAGAGGACAGGGAAGGAAAAACTGTTTTTT.

The gene calls are TRBV28 and TRBJ1-5; no definite D call. This CDR3 spans 14 amino acids. CDR1 is MDHEN and CDR2 is SYDVKM in the germline V gene. Trimming cost V 5 bases and J 2 bases, with 10 bases left between them. This chain's CDR3 is CASSLVGRNQPQHF. CDR3 sequence (DNA): TGTGCCAGCAGTCTAGTAGGTCGCAATCAGCCCCAGCATTTT.

V and J are TRBV7-2 and TRBJ2-7; 11 bases line up with TRBD1. The germline CDR1 and CDR2 sequences are SGHTA and FQGNSA. The CDR3 is 17 amino acids. J lost 0 bases, V lost 5 bases, and 9 bases had no gene match. The CDR3 loop is CASSQTPGTGGSYEQYF. CDR3 nucleotide sequence: TGTGCCAGCAGCCAAACCCCCGGGACAGGGGGCTCCTACGAGCAGTACTTC.